This T cell receptor beta chain was documented in a study of cytotoxic CD8 clonotypes in ibrutinib-treated CLL. Study details: Collecting the response samples happened after a median 12 months of treatment, with a range of 6 to 36.

Study results and limitations: Public clonotypes, found uncommonly, either contracted or stayed stable on treatment.

Here immunoSEQ multiplex PCR was the method, and the copy in TCRdb shows in-frame clones only, minus some. This table has 150,000 to 250,000 clones, 72% appearing once. Worth noting for this clone: Its specificity is not known.

Unmatched junction bases numbered 13, after V lost 7 bases and J lost 2 bases. CDR1 and CDR2 (germline): LNHDA, SQIVND (reference sequence). This CDR3 is built from 16 residues. This clonotype was obtained from a human donor with chronic lymphocytic leukemia. The rearrangement joins TRBV19 to TRBJ2-7; TRBD2 agrees at 8 bases. The input for sequencing was PBMCs, taken after 24 months of ibrutinib treatment. Here the CDR3 DNA reads TGTGCCAGTACTCCCAATCCCGGGACTAGTACCTACGAGCAGTACTTC. Translating it yields CASTPNPGTSTYEQYF.